The 9 T cell receptor beta chains listed next were all sequenced from one sample in a study of cytomegalovirus exposure and HLA in healthy donors. Primers included in the PCR were 60 Vbeta and 13 Jbeta primers. Assay: immunoSEQ multiplex PCR; the TCRdb copy retains only in-frame clones and omits some. The data hold approximately 77,000 clones, with about 75% observed a single time. The sample taken for sequencing was PBMCs. These receptors came from a man in his 60s in good health and CMV-seropositive.

The V gene is TRBV19, the J gene TRBJ1-1, with D unresolved. Between the trimmed V and J ends, which lost 7 bases and 4 bases, there was a span of 25 bases. This CDR3 has 17 residues. Germline V gene lookup returns CDR1 LNHDA and CDR2 SQIVND (reference sequence). The CDR3 nucleotides are TGTGCCAGTAAGGATAGAGGCCGGGTCCTGACGGCCACTGAAGCTTTCTTT. Its protein is CASKDRGRVLTATEAFF.

The chain couples TRBV5-1 to TRBJ2-3; 11 nucleotides match TRBD2. The J segment lost 2 bases and the V segment lost 6 bases, leaving 17 bases of the junction unmatched. Germline CDR1 and CDR2: SGHRS and YFSETQ. CDR3 length: 19 amino acids. Here the CDR3 DNA reads TGCGCCAGCACCGAGTATGGGGGACTAGCGGTCGGGGCCACAGATACGCAGTATTTT. It codes for CASTEYGGLAVGATDTQYF.

This clone showed up just a few times. V and J are TRBV6-5 and TRBJ2-2; no definite D call. With 8 bases removed from V and 0 bases from J, the gap between germline ends came to 10 bases. The germline CDR1 and CDR2 sequences are MNHEY and SVGAGI. The CDR3 is 14 residues long. The CDR3 sequence: CASSGVANTGELFF. CDR3 DNA: TGTGCCAGCTCGGGTGTCGCGAACACCGGGGAGCTGTTTTTT.

This clone was seen a single time. In the same sample, other DNA sequences code for this CDR3. This sequence joins TRBV2 and TRBJ2-2; perhaps TRBD2 as D (5 bases). The CDR3 sequence is 12 residues long. Germline V CDR1 and CDR2: SNHLY, FYNNEI. V lost 7 bases, J lost 7 bases, and 10 bases lay in between. The CDR3 nucleotides are TGTGCCAGCACTGGGAGTGGCGGGGAGCTGTTTTTT. This codes for CASTGSGGELFF. Based on the CDR3 plus reference TRBV2 and TRBJ2-2, the full variable domain is EPEVTQTPSHQVTQMGQEVILRCVPISNHLYFYWYRQILGQKVEFLVSFYNNEISEKSEIFDDQFSVERPDGSNFTLKIRSTKLEDSAMYFCASTGSGGELFFGEGSRLTVL.

This rearrangement joins TRBV5-1 to TRBJ1-3; D unresolved. The CDR3 contains 15 residues. Germline CDR1 and CDR2: SGHRS and YFSETQ. V was shortened by 5 bases and J by 2 bases, with 14 bases between the two germline ends. The CDR3, as DNA: TGCGCCAGCAGACAAACAGAGAATACTGGAAACACCATATATTTT. Amino acid sequence: CASRQTENTGNTIYF.

This clone turned up a few times. J is TRBJ2-3 and V is TRBV14; TRBD1 matches at 8 bases. The V segment lost 4 bases and the J segment 1 base; nucleotides outside the gene matches: 4. Germline V gene data show CDR1 as SGHDN and CDR2 as FVKESK. The CDR3 length is 15 residues. CDR3 residues: CASSLQGGRTDTQYF. The CDR3 coding sequence is TGTGCCAGCAGCCTACAGGGGGGACGCACAGATACGCAGTATTTT.

This chain connects TRBV28 to TRBJ2-3; TRBD1 matches 10 bases. The germline CDR1 and CDR2 sequences are MDHEN and SYDVKM. This CDR3 has 16 residues. V gave up 3 bases and J gave up 4 bases; unmatched junction bases: 7. The CDR3 sequence: CASSLVDRGIPDTQYF. The DNA for the CDR3 is TGTGCCAGCAGTTTGGTGGACAGGGGGATTCCAGATACGCAGTATTTT.

The chain is built from TRBV2 and TRBJ2-5, with D possibly being TRBD2 (5 bases). CDR1 is SNHLY, CDR2 FYNNEI, per germline. Trimming shortened V by 6 bases and J by 2 bases, and 16 bases separated the two germline ends. The CDR3 covers 15 residues. The DNA for the CDR3 is TGTGCCAGCAGGGGTTCAGCGGACGTACAAGAGACCCAGTACTTC. It is translated as CASRGSADVQETQYF.

This clone has only a few counts. The chain recombines TRBV6-5 with TRBJ1-3, with 8 bases that match TRBD1. V lost 5 bases and J lost 4; bases outside the gene matches: 4. The CDR3 is 14 residues long. Germline V CDR1 and CDR2: MNHEY, SVGAGI. CDR3: CASSHRGTGNTIYF. The CDR3 DNA reads TGTGCCAGCAGTCACAGGGGGACGGGAAACACCATATATTTT.